This T cell receptor (beta chain) came from a study of long-term antiretroviral therapy in people with HIV. The table lists this clone with a count of one. The authors ran the immunoSEQ assay, v3.0, at survey level. Repertoires were generated with immunoSEQ multiplex PCR, while TCRdb's copy carries only in-frame clones and drops some. This sample has 10,000 or so clones; roughly four fifths occur once, and the top ten carry over 15%. The CDR3 runs 15 residues. Germline lookup yields CDR1 SGHNT and CDR2 YENEEA. Trimming shortened V by 5 bases and J by 2 bases, and 16 bases separated the two germline ends.

The source of this sequence is a man in his forties or fifties with HIV. The specimen was unsorted PBMCs, collected 0.7 years after starting antiretroviral therapy. The V and J genes are TRBV11-3 and TRBJ2-7; perhaps TRBD2 as D (6 bases). Written as DNA, the CDR3 is TGTGCCAGCAGCAAGGGCGGAGGGCAAGCCTACGAGCAGTACTTC. Its protein is CASSKGGGQAYEQYF.